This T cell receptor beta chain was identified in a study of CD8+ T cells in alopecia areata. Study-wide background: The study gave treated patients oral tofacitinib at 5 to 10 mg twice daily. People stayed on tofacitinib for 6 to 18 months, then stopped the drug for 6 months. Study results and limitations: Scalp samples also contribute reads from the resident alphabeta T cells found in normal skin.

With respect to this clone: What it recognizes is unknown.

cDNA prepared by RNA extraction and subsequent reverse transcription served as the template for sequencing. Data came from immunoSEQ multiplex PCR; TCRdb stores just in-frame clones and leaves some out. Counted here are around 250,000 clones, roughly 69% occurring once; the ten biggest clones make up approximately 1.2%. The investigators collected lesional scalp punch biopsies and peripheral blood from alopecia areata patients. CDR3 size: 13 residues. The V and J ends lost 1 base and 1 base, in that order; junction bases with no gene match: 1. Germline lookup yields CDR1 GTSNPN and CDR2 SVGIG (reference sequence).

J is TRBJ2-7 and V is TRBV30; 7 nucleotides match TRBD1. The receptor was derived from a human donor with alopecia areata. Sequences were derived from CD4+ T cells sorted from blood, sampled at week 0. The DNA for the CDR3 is TGTGCCTGGAGTGGACAGGGTTCCTACGAGCAGTACTTC. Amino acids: CAWSGQGSYEQYF.